The subject of this entry is one TCR beta chain. CDR3 length: 13 amino acids. The germline CDR1 and CDR2 sequences are SEHNR and FQNEAQ (reference sequence). V shed 10 bases and J shed 0 bases, with 10 bases lying between them. The sample belongs to a study of shared clonotypes between healthy human individuals. The repertoire was sequenced with immunoSEQ multiplex PCR; TCRdb's copy has only in-frame clones and lacks some. Here the sample spans 1,500,000 or so clones, around 98.5% being singletons. The clonotype was recovered from a man aged 25-45 years in good health. Sequencing was done on a sample of naive CD4+ T cells sorted from blood. Subset: CD45RA+ positively selected. The chain joins TRBV7-9 to TRBJ1-3; D is ambiguous. The CDR3 DNA reads as TGTGCCATTTCCGTAACCTCTGGAAACACCATATATTTT. Its protein product is CAISVTSGNTIYF.